This paragraph reports one TCR beta chain. Its antigen is unknown. No base qualities exist here, and no much larger clone lies one base off it. The library was generated by PCR. The sequencer listed for this sample is Illumina HiSeq 2500. Unique molecular identifiers were incorporated into TCR beta cDNA libraries to reduce PCR and sequencing biases. Every 1 to 10 million input T cells yielded 500,000 or so cDNA molecules, meaning each molecule approximated one T cell. The patient libraries were prepared and sequenced with the same protocol used for the earlier healthy control dataset. Within a given batch, samples were prepared together, multiplexed and sequenced on the same HiSeq lane. The authors processed their data as follows. Raw barcoded reads were processed with MIGEC, discarding single-read molecular identifier groups before consensus assembly and CDR3 extraction. Clonotype tables were post-analysed with VDJtools, and diversity was normalized by down-sampling all datasets to the smallest sample size. In repertoire overlap clustering, CDR3 amino acid sequences, but not nucleotide sequences, were matched to correct batch-related cross-sample contamination. The raw public reads went through TCRdb reprocessing: fastp at Q25, MiXCR clone calling, in-frame beta chains kept. CDR3 protein sequences are deduplicated, and each keeps its most common genes and DNA. TCRdb, rather than the study authors, made the V and J calls. The sample table contains 350,000 to 450,000 distinct CDR3 sequences; only one count was recorded for over 30% of them. 6.5% to 8% of the sample comes from the top ten.

TCR beta repertoires were profiled from peripheral blood of roughly 13 young patients with multiple sclerosis to demonstrate the VDJtools post-analysis software. Multiple sclerosis patients were children and adolescents aged roughly 6 to 17 years. The data are from a study of post-analysis software for immune sequencing data (dated by TCRdb to between 2014 and 2017). Study-wide context: Disease courses on record covered relapsing-remitting, secondary progressive and progressive-relapsing multiple sclerosis, though some patients had no subtype annotation. The multiple sclerosis patient repertoires were compared with 11 previously published healthy control repertoires from donors aged about 6 to 26 years. A subset of samples was prepared in parallel using single-end sample barcoding, then pooled and co-amplified after Illumina adapter ligation.

Study-wide findings and limitations: Direct clustering with F measure showed strong co-clustering of samples prepared in the same batch, prompting a batch-effect correction. Significantly higher frequencies in patients than in controls were found for roughly 5 TRBV segments, including TRBV5-6, TRBV5-1 and TRBV20-1. Multiple sclerosis patients had significantly lower normalized Chao1 diversity than controls, a result that suggests substantial peripheral T-cell clonal expansion. The control group was slightly older than the multiple sclerosis patient group.

Looking up the germline V gene yields CDR1 SGHTA and CDR2 FQGNSA. The CDR3 covers 15 residues, taking in both the cysteine and the phenylalanine. Only the CDR3 part of the read is kept: 45 bases, read in frame from the first base. The source is a girl aged 2 to 9 with multiple sclerosis. The chain employs TRBV7-2 and TRBJ2-5; a tentative D call is TRBD1 (5 bases match). The J call may be wrong; the DNA end is better matched by TRBJ2-7. Material: blood. The DNA is TGTGCCAGCAGCTTAGCGCAGGGAAGCTTCTACGAGCAGTACTTC. The translation is CASSLAQGSFYEQYF.